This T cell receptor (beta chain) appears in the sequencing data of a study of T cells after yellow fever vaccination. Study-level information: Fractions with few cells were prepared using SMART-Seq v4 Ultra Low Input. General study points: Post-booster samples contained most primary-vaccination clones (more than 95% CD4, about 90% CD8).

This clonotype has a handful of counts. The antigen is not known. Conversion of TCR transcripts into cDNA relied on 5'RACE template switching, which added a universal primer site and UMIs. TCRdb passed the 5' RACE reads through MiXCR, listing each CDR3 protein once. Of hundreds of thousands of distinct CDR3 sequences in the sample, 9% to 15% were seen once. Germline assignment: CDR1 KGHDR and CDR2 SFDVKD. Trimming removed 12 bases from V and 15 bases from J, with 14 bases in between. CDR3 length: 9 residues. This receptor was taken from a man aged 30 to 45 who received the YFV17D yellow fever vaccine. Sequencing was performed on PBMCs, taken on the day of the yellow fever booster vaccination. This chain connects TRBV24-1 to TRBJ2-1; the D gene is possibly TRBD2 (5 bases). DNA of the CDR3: TGTGCCCCCCGGGGAAAGCCGTTCTTC. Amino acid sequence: CAPRGKPFF.